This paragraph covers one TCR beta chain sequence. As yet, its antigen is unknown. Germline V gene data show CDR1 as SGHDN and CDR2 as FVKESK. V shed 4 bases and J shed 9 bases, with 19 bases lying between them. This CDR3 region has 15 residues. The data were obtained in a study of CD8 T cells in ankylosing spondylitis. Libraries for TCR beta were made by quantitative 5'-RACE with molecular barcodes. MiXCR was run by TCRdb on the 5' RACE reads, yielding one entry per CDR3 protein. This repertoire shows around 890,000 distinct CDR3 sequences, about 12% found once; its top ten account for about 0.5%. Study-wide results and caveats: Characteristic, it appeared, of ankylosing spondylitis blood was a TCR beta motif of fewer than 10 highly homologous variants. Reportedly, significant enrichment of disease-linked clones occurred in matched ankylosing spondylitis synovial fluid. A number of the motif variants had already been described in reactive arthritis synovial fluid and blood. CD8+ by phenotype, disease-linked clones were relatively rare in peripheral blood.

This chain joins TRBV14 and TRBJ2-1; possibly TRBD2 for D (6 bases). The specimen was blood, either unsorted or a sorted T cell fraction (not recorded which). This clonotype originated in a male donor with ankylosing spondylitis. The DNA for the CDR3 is TGTGCCAGCAGCCTCCCAGGGACTCTCGCGGGTGAGCAGTTCTTC. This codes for CASSLPGTLAGEQFF. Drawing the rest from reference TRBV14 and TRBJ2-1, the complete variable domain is EAGVTQFPSHSVIEKGQTVTLRCDPISGHDNLYWYRRVMGKEIKFLLHFVKESKQDESGMPNNRFLAERTGGTYSTLKVQPAELEDSGVYFCASSLPGTLAGEQFFGPGTRLTVL.